The next 29 T cell receptor beta chains were all read from a single sample in a study of cytomegalovirus exposure and HLA in healthy donors. Primers for the PCR totalled 60 Vbeta and 13 Jbeta. Produced via immunoSEQ multiplex PCR; TCRdb's table is partial and in-frame only. The sample records 150,000 or so clones, 75% to 80% being singletons. Sequencing was done on a sample of PBMCs. The receptor set was obtained from a female donor in good health and CMV-seronegative.

This clone was found a few times. The gene calls are TRBV5-4 and TRBJ2-2; possibly TRBD1 for D (5 bases). Trimming left V 0 bases short and J 1 base short, with 7 bases between. The CDR3 runs 15 residues. Per the germline V gene, CDR1 is SGHNT and CDR2 is YYREEE (reference sequence). CDR3 residues: CASSLGGLNTGELFF. CDR3 in DNA: TGTGCCAGCAGCTTGGGGGGCCTGAACACCGGGGAGCTGTTTTTT.

The chain couples TRBV27 to TRBJ1-6; D remains unclear. The CDR3 is 17 residues long. Germline CDR1 and CDR2: MNHEY and SMNVEV (reference sequence). Trimming stripped 5 bases from V and 0 bases from J, with 14 bases between. CDR3 sequence reads: CASSPRPQSSYNSPLHF. The DNA of the CDR3 is TGTGCCAGCAGTCCTAGGCCCCAGAGCTCCTATAATTCACCCCTCCACTTT.

The CDR3 DNA reads TGCGCCAGCAGCTCGGGACTAGCGGGCCCGGACGAGCAGTACTTC. It is translated as CASSSGLAGPDEQYF. V and J are TRBV5-1 and TRBJ2-7; 12 bases align to TRBD2. CDR1 is SGHRS and CDR2 is YFSETQ in the germline V gene. V gave up 3 bases and J gave up 5 bases; unmatched junction bases: 6. The CDR3 consists of 15 residues.

This clone showed up many times. The CDR3 loop reads CASSQDWGLTGRTEAFF. DNA of the CDR3: TGTGCCAGCAGCCAAGACTGGGGGCTGACAGGGAGAACTGAAGCTTTCTTT. The V call is TRBV4-2, the J call TRBJ1-1, with 7 bases identical to TRBD1. The CDR3 runs to 17 residues. Germline CDR1 LGHNA, CDR2 YNFKEQ. V lost 0 bases and J lost 5; bases outside the gene matches: 12.

This clone has just a few counts. This chain links TRBV18 with TRBJ1-4; D ambiguous. The V gene's germline CDR1 is KGHSH and CDR2 LQKENI. V lost 1 base and J lost 3, with 9 bases in between. CDR3 length: 15 residues. The CDR3 reads CASSPLNSANEKLFF. CDR3 nucleotides: TGTGCCAGCTCACCACTCAACTCCGCTAATGAAAAACTGTTTTTT.

This chain joins TRBV6-5 and TRBJ1-1, with D hard to call. CDR3 length equals 14 residues. Germline V lookup: CDR1 MNHEY, CDR2 SVGAGI. The V end was cut by 7 bases, the J end by 2 bases, with 14 bases between. CDR3 sequence: CASTYTGSNTEAFF. The CDR3 bases are TGTGCCAGCACCTATACCGGGAGTAACACTGAAGCTTTCTTT.

The chain employs TRBV12-5 and TRBJ1-1; TRBD1 matches 7 bases. This CDR3 contains 12 residues. Germline V CDR1 and CDR2: LGHNT, FRNRAP. V gave up 2 bases and J gave up 13 bases; unmatched junction bases: 7. CDR3 sequence: CASGLMTGKGFF. In nucleotides, the CDR3 is TGTGCTAGTGGTTTGATGACAGGGAAAGGTTTCTTT. Supplemented by reference TRBV12-5 and TRBJ1-1, the full variable domain reads DARVTQTPRHKVTEMGQEVTMRCQPILGHNTVFWYRQTMMQGLELLAYFRNRAPLDDSGMPKDRFSAEMPDATLATLKIQPSEPRDSAVYFCASGLMTGKGFFGQGTRLTVV.

V is TRBV28 and J is TRBJ1-2, with D possibly matching TRBD1 (6 bases). Germline values: CDR1 MDHEN, CDR2 SYDVKM. V was shortened by 3 bases and J by 2 bases, with 16 bases between the two germline ends. This CDR3 spans 16 amino acids. In DNA, the CDR3 is TGTGCCAGCAGTTTGGAGCAGGGGCCACGAAACTATGGCTACACCTTC. Amino acids: CASSLEQGPRNYGYTF.

This chain connects TRBV5-4 to TRBJ2-1; possible D gene TRBD2, 6 bases. V was pared by 4 bases and J by 8 bases, with 13 bases between. The CDR3 length is 13 residues. Germline V CDR1 and CDR2: SGHNT, YYREEE (reference sequence). The CDR3 region has the DNA TGTGCCAGCAGCCCCTCCGGGACTCATGAGCAGTTCTTC. Translating it yields CASSPSGTHEQFF.

This clone was counted once. The chain is built from TRBV7-9 and TRBJ2-5; a weak D match, TRBD2 (5 bases). The CDR3 is 12 residues long. Germline CDR1 SEHNR, CDR2 FQNEAQ (reference sequence). Trimming stripped 6 bases from V and 5 bases from J, with 10 bases between. As DNA, the CDR3 is TGTGCCAGCAGGTTCGGCGGGGAGACCCAGTACTTC. It is translated as CASRFGGETQYF.

The chain is built from TRBV6-4 and TRBJ1-2; the match to TRBD1 covers 8 bases. J lost 8 bases, V lost 4 bases, and 12 bases had no gene match. Per the germline V gene, CDR1 is MRHNA and CDR2 is SNTAGT. This CDR3 comprises 15 residues. CDR3 in DNA: TGTGCCAGCAGTGTCAAGACAGGGGATCCGGGGGGCTACACCTTC. This sequence encodes CASSVKTGDPGGYTF.

This clone was observed once. The chain combines TRBV11-1 with TRBJ1-1, with D possibly TRBD1 on 6 matching bases. This CDR3 has 13 amino acids. Trimming pared 1 base from V and 4 bases from J, leaving 7 bases between. Germline V gives CDR1 SGHAT, CDR2 FQDESV (reference sequence). The CDR3, as DNA: TGTGCCAGCAGCTTAGGGACAGCCACTGAAGCTTTCTTT. Its protein is CASSLGTATEAFF.

The V gene is TRBV7-8, the J gene TRBJ1-4; 9 positions agree with TRBD1. This CDR3 is built from 14 residues. Germline V gene sequence: CDR1 SGHVS, CDR2 FQNEAQ. J lost 7 bases, V lost 5 bases, and 5 bases had no gene match. The CDR3 loop reads CASSRTGVFEKLFF. CDR3 coding DNA: TGTGCCAGCAGCAGGACAGGGGTGTTTGAAAAACTGTTTTTT.

This sequence joins TRBV2 and TRBJ1-2; no definite D call. The CDR3 consists of 15 residues. Trimming removed 4 bases from V and 0 bases from J, with 12 bases in between. CDR1 is SNHLY and CDR2 is FYNNEI in the germline V gene. This CDR3 reads CASSGDGSANYGYTF. The CDR3 coding sequence is TGTGCCAGCAGTGGAGATGGCAGCGCTAACTATGGCTACACCTTC.

The V gene is TRBV4-1, the J gene TRBJ2-7, with TRBD1 matching 7 bases. The V gene end was trimmed by 0 bases and the J gene end by 2 bases; junction bases not matched to a gene: 7. Germline CDR1 is MGHRA and CDR2 is YSYEKL. The CDR3 contains 16 residues. CDR3 protein: CASSQEVQGVPYEQYF. CDR3 in DNA: TGCGCCAGCAGCCAAGAAGTTCAGGGGGTTCCCTACGAGCAGTACTTC.

This clone was seen once. The chain carries TRBV15 and TRBJ2-3, with 12 bases lining up with TRBD1. The CDR3 length is 21 residues. The germline V gene has CDR1 LNHNV and CDR2 YYDKDF (reference sequence). The V and J ends lost 5 bases and 0 bases, in that order; junction bases with no gene match: 18. The CDR3 sequence is CATSGLLGTGGEGQSTDTQYF. The CDR3 DNA is TGTGCCACCAGCGGCCTCCTGGGGACAGGGGGCGAAGGGCAAAGCACAGATACGCAGTATTTT.

In this sample, this clone turned up a few times. CDR3 coding DNA: TGTGCCAGCAGTGAATTGGGGCTAGCGGGGAAAGCCGGCTCCTACGAGCAGTACTTC. Residues: CASSELGLAGKAGSYEQYF. The rearrangement uses TRBV28 and TRBJ2-7, with 9 bases identical to TRBD2. J gave up 0 bases and V 5 bases, and 17 bases lay outside the gene matches. The germline CDR1 and CDR2 sequences are MDHEN and SYDVKM. The CDR3 is 19 amino acids.

This clone has only a few counts. The V call is TRBV5-6, the J call TRBJ2-5; perhaps TRBD2 as D (5 bases). The CDR3 length is 13 residues. V was trimmed by 0 bases and J by 5 bases, leaving 8 bases between them. CDR1 is SGHDT, CDR2 YYEEEE, per germline. CDR3 protein: CASSLGLLETQYF. The CDR3 nucleotides are TGTGCCAGCAGCTTGGGACTATTGGAGACCCAGTACTTC.

This chain connects TRBV7-9 to TRBJ1-1; 7 positions agree with TRBD1. The CDR3 runs to 13 residues. CDR1 is SEHNR and CDR2 is FQNEAQ in the germline V gene (reference sequence). J lost 11 bases, V lost 5 bases, and 11 bases had no gene match. The DNA for the CDR3 is TGTGCCAGCAGCAAAGCAGGGGGATCGTACGCTTTCTTT. Translation: CASSKAGGSYAFF. The entire variable domain, with the rest obtained from reference TRBV7-9 and TRBJ1-1, is as follows: DTGVSQNPRHKITKRGQNVTFRCDPISEHNRLYWYRQTLGQGPEFLTYFQNEAQLEKSRLLSDRFSAERPKGSFSTLEIQRTEQGDSAMYLCASSKAGGSYAFFGQGTRLTVV.

The J gene is TRBJ1-6, the V gene TRBV14; D gene unclear. Germline-derived CDR1 and CDR2 are SGHDN and FVKESK. The ends were cut back, 4 bases at V and 8 bases at J, with 12 bases in the middle. The CDR3 runs 14 residues. DNA for the CDR3: TGTGCCAGCAGCCTGTGGACCGGGGATTCACCCCTCCACTTT. Amino acids: CASSLWTGDSPLHF.

V is TRBV9 and J is TRBJ1-4; 10 positions agree with TRBD1. Germline lookup yields CDR1 SGDLS and CDR2 YYNGEE. CDR3 length equals 14 residues. The junction had 3 bases not matched to a gene; V was cut back by 4 bases and J by 6 bases. The CDR3 DNA follows: TGTGCCAGCAGCTCCGACAGGGGGCATGAAAAACTGTTTTTT. It codes for CASSSDRGHEKLFF.

This chain links TRBV21-1 with TRBJ2-7; the DNA was not used to check the table's D call, TRBD1. TRBV21-1 is a listed pseudogene. The CDR3 length is 15 residues. The CDR3: CASSKTPSLQDEQYF. Written as DNA, the CDR3 is TGTGCCAGCAGCAAAACCCCCTCCCTCCAGGACGAGCAGTACTTC.

This clone was counted between two and nine times. J is TRBJ1-4 and V is TRBV7-9; a weak D match, TRBD1 (6 bases). The CDR3 is 17 residues long. Germline V gives CDR1 SEHNR, CDR2 FQNEAQ (reference sequence). Trimming took 6 bases from V and 0 from J, leaving 17 bases between them. CDR3 sequence: CASRPRVNRATNEKLFF. CDR3 nucleotide sequence: TGTGCCAGCAGGCCTCGCGTGAACAGGGCAACTAATGAAAAACTGTTTTTT.

The chain combines TRBV20-1 with TRBJ2-7; TRBD1 might be the D (6 bases). Between the trimmed V and J ends, which lost 0 bases and 9 bases, there was a span of 9 bases. The CDR3 consists of 11 residues. Per germline, CDR1 DFQATT and CDR2 SNEGSKA (reference sequence). CDR3 residues: CSARDQTGQYF. The CDR3 DNA is TGCAGTGCTAGAGATCAGACAGGGCAGTACTTC.

The chain recombines TRBV7-8 with TRBJ1-2; the D gene is possibly TRBD1 (5 bases). V was clipped by 5 bases and J by 4 bases, with 14 bases between them. This CDR3 region has 14 residues. CDR1 is SGHVS and CDR2 is FQNEAQ in the germline V gene. The DNA of the CDR3 is TGTGCCAGCAGCACGGCGGGGGTTCTCTATGGCTACACCTTC. It codes for CASSTAGVLYGYTF.

This clone occurred a few times. For the CDR3, the DNA is TGTGCCAGCAGTTATGGACAGCAAACGTATTTT. This encodes CASSYGQQTYF. The chain recombines TRBV6-5 with TRBJ2-3; D possibly corresponds to TRBD1 (6 bases). V lost 3 bases to trimming and J lost 14 bases, with 12 bases between them. CDR1 is MNHEY, CDR2 SVGAGI, per germline. CDR3 length equals 11 residues.

The chain couples TRBV9 to TRBJ1-4, with 7 bases fitting TRBD1. The trim removed 0 bases at V and 8 bases at J, leaving 7 bases unmatched. This CDR3 region has 15 residues. CDR1 is SGDLS and CDR2 is YYNGEE in the germline V gene. CDR3 sequence (DNA): TGTGCCAGCAGCGTAGGCGACAGGGATGTAGAAAAACTGTTTTTT. Its translation: CASSVGDRDVEKLFF. Together with reference TRBV9 and TRBJ1-4, the CDR3 gives the full variable domain: DSGVTQTPKHLITATGQRVTLRCSPRSGDLSVYWYQQSLDQGLQFLIQYYNGEERAKGNILERFSAQQFPDLHSELNLSSLELGDSALYFCASSVGDRDVEKLFFGSGTQLSVL.

The chain has TRBV5-1 and TRBJ1-2; no reliable D call. This CDR3 has 13 amino acids. Germline-derived CDR1 and CDR2 are SGHRS and YFSETQ. V lost 5 bases to trimming and J lost 0 bases, with 8 bases between them. The CDR3 DNA reads as TGCGCCAGCAGTCCGGGATCTAACTATGGCTACACCTTC. It encodes CASSPGSNYGYTF.

This clone has just a few counts. This chain joins TRBV6-1 and TRBJ2-7, with D hard to call. CDR1 is MNHNS, CDR2 SASEGT, per germline. The CDR3 is 14 residues long. V lost 1 base to trimming and J lost 0 bases, with 7 bases between them. In nucleotides, the CDR3 is TGTGCCAGCAGTGAAGGGTCTAGCTCCTACGAGCAGTACTTC. It encodes CASSEGSSSYEQYF.